The T cell receptor (beta chain) under discussion was sequenced for a study of post-analysis software for immune sequencing data. Study observations and caveats: About five TRBV segments appeared more often in patients than in controls, and TRBV5-6, TRBV5-1 and TRBV20-1 were among these. Normalized Chao1 diversity was significantly lower in multiple sclerosis patients than in controls.

This CDR3 is built from 15 residues. Looked up from germline, CDR1 is SGDLS and CDR2 is YYNGEE. J was trimmed by 3 bases and V by 5 bases; bases with no gene match: 10. Each TCR beta cDNA library carried unique molecular identifiers. The yield from approximately 1 to 10 million T cells was roughly 500,000 cDNA molecules in total. TCRdb reanalysed the PCR reads using MiXCR and keeps one entry per CDR3 protein. The sample includes more than 500,000 distinct CDR3 sequences, 30% to 40% of them seen just once. This clonotype was observed a few times. Antigen: not known. This chain connects TRBV9 to TRBJ2-7; 8 positions match TRBD2. The sequenced material came from blood. The clonotype comes from a girl aged 2-17 years with multiple sclerosis. The chain's CDR3 is CASSVSGGSLYEQYF. Written as DNA, the CDR3 is TGTGCCAGCAGTGTCAGCGGGGGTTCCCTCTACGAGCAGTACTTC.